Below are 14 T cell receptor beta chains sequenced from a single sample in a study of T-cell memory formation after mild COVID-19. TCRdb ran MiXCR on the 5' RACE reads and lists one entry per CDR3 protein. The sample has hundreds of thousands of distinct CDR3 sequences, 17% seen once. The sample consisted of PBMCs or a T cell subset sorted from them (not recorded which). The receptor set was obtained from an adult woman who had mild COVID-19 (a few samples of this study predate the infection). Cell type and time point are not known.

The chain recombines TRBV20-1 with TRBJ2-1; no firm D call. The ends were cut back, 3 bases at V and 8 bases at J, with 14 bases in the middle. CDR1 and CDR2 (germline): DFQATT, SNEGSKA (reference sequence). The CDR3 is made up of 13 amino acids. Here the CDR3 DNA reads TGCAGTGCTAGGCCCCGCCATGGGGATGAGCAGTTCTTC. Translating gives CSARPRHGDEQFF.

The chain recombines TRBV29-1 with TRBJ2-7, with 7 bases identical to TRBD1. This CDR3 has 13 amino acids. The germline V gene encodes CDR1 SQVTM and CDR2 ANQGSEA. V lost 7 bases and J lost 2; bases outside the gene matches: 8. This CDR3 reads CSALGTAAYEQYF. The CDR3 DNA reads TGCAGCGCGCTGGGGACAGCCGCCTACGAGCAGTACTTC.

This clonotype was counted a few times. Here the CDR3 DNA reads TGTGCCAGCAACCCAGTTGGCGGGAGCACAGATACGCAGTATTTT. Residues: CASNPVGGSTDTQYF. This chain links TRBV6-2 or TRBV6-3 with TRBJ2-3; TRBD2 is a possible D gene (5 bases). Trimming left V 7 bases short and J 0 bases short, with 14 bases between. The CDR3 contains 15 residues. Looked up from germline, CDR1 is MNHEY and CDR2 is SVGEGT.

This clonotype was picked up a small number of times. The V and J genes are TRBV10-3 and TRBJ1-5; D not resolved. Germline V gene sequence: CDR1 ENHRY, CDR2 SYGVKD. This CDR3 is 17 amino acids long. The V and J ends lost 4 bases and 0 bases respectively, with 16 bases between them. CDR3: CAISATYLRDSNQPQHF. The DNA for the CDR3 is TGTGCCATCAGTGCAACCTACCTTCGGGATAGCAATCAGCCCCAGCATTTT.

This clonotype was picked up a small number of times. The J gene is TRBJ1-6, the V gene TRBV12-3 or TRBV12-4; D gene ambiguous. Trimming took off 5 bases at V and 8 bases at J, with 16 bases between the two ends. The CDR3 is made up of 15 amino acids. CDR3 amino acids: CASSTPWGPDSPLHF. CDR3 nucleotides: TGTGCCAGCAGTACCCCGTGGGGTCCGGATTCACCCCTCCACTTT.

This clonotype was counted only a few times. In DNA form, the CDR3 reads TGTGCCAGCGCCCGAGGGGTGACAACTAATGAAAAACTGTTTTTT. This encodes CASARGVTTNEKLFF. This chain uses TRBV12-3 or TRBV12-4 with TRBJ1-4; weak D call: TRBD1 (5 bases). The CDR3 loop spans 15 amino acids. Trimming stripped 8 bases from V and 0 bases from J, with 13 bases between.

The V and J genes are TRBV5-1 and TRBJ2-1, with 10 positions matching TRBD1. The junction had 10 bases not matched to a gene; V was cut back by 3 bases and J by 10 bases. This CDR3 is built from 15 residues. CDR1 SGHRS and CDR2 YFSETQ come from the germline V gene. Here the CDR3 reads CASSWTGGIAVEQFF. In DNA, the CDR3 is TGCGCCAGCAGCTGGACAGGGGGGATCGCAGTGGAGCAGTTCTTC.

This clonotype was counted a few times. The V and J genes are TRBV20-1 and TRBJ2-1, with TRBD2 matching 8 bases. CDR1 and CDR2 (germline): DFQATT, SNEGSKA (reference sequence). Losses at the gene ends were 3 bases for V and 4 bases for J; bases not matched to a gene: 8. CDR3 length: 15 amino acids. The CDR3 reads CSARVLSGGYNEQFF. In DNA, the CDR3 is TGCAGTGCTAGGGTTCTATCGGGAGGGTACAATGAGCAGTTCTTC.

Here the CDR3 reads CATSRDLAGLHEQYF. The CDR3 coding sequence is TGTGCCACCAGCAGAGATTTGGCAGGGCTCCACGAGCAGTACTTC. The V gene is TRBV15, the J gene TRBJ2-7; D perhaps matches TRBD1 (5 bases). The CDR3 length is 15 residues. The germline gives CDR1 LNHNV, CDR2 YYDKDF (reference sequence). Trimming removed 0 bases from V and 5 bases from J, with 14 bases in between. The full variable domain, with the rest looked up from reference TRBV15 and TRBJ2-7, is DAMVIQNPRYQVTQFGKPVTLSCSQTLNHNVMYWYQQKSSQAPKLLFHYYDKDFNNEADTPDNFQSRRPNTSFCFLDIRSPGLGDTAMYLCATSRDLAGLHEQYFGPGTRLTVT.

The rearrangement links TRBV2 to TRBJ2-3, with D unresolved. From germline, CDR1 is SNHLY and CDR2 FYNNEI. The CDR3 is 10 amino acids. V was shortened by 6 bases and J by 7 bases, with 5 bases between the two germline ends. The CDR3, as DNA: TGTGCCAGCAGCGACCATACGCAGTATTTT. Its translation is CASSDHTQYF.

This clonotype was observed a handful of times. This sequence joins TRBV27 and TRBJ1-5; no firm D call. CDR1 is MNHEY and CDR2 is SMNVEV in the germline V gene (reference sequence). This CDR3 region has 14 residues. V was trimmed by 0 bases and J by 7 bases, leaving 10 bases between them. The CDR3 nucleotides are TGTGCCAGCAGTTTATCCAGCCCCCGGCAGCCCCAGCATTTT. It is translated as CASSLSSPRQPQHF.

This clonotype was found a few times. The chain combines TRBV7-9 with TRBJ2-1; 7 nucleotides agree with TRBD2. The germline V gene encodes CDR1 SEHNR and CDR2 FQNEAQ (reference sequence). Germline trimming cut 7 bases from V and 8 bases from J; bases unmatched to any gene: 8. The CDR3 totals 13 residues. CDR3 residues: CASNPGSGDEQFF. The CDR3 DNA reads TGTGCCAGCAACCCTGGGAGCGGGGATGAGCAGTTCTTC.

This clonotype was found a few times. This sequence joins TRBV4-1 and TRBJ1-3; maybe TRBD1 (5 bases). The V and J ends lost 3 bases and 3 bases respectively, with 9 bases between them. Germline V lookup: CDR1 MGHRA, CDR2 YSYEKL. This CDR3 is 14 amino acids long. DNA of the CDR3: TGCGCCAGCAGCCACCAGGGCTTTGGAAACACCATATATTTT. It translates to CASSHQGFGNTIYF.

This clonotype was recorded a few times. This chain connects TRBV6-5 to TRBJ2-7; 9 nucleotides agree with TRBD1. This CDR3 is built from 13 residues. The V gene end was trimmed by 8 bases and the J gene end by 9 bases; junction bases not matched to a gene: 11. Germline V gene lookup returns CDR1 MNHEY and CDR2 SVGAGI. The CDR3 DNA follows: TGTGCCAGCTCCGGGACAGGGAGTGCTGGGCAGTACTTC. Translated: CASSGTGSAGQYF.